One and the same sample provided the 16 T cell receptor beta chains below, sequenced in a study of immune heterogeneity within non-small cell lung tumors. Multiplex PCR relied on 32 V and 13 J primers to amplify TCR beta CDR3. Each CDR3 protein is one row after TCRdb ran MiXCR on the multiplex PCR reads. The data show approximately 4,200 distinct CDR3 sequences, roughly 30% seen once. Template material comprised bulk tumor genomic DNA at approximately 600 ng per sample. Surgery yielded several widely spaced biopsies per primary tumor. The patients were newly diagnosed with non-small cell lung cancer, had not been treated, and had curative surgery. The sequenced material came from lung tumor tissue. These receptors were collected from a man in his fifties or sixties with non-small cell lung cancer.

The CDR3 loop is CASSGVYQETQYF. The CDR3 nucleotides are TGTGCCAGCAGCGGGGTGTACCAAGAGACCCAGTACTTC. The chain joins TRBV6-1 to TRBJ2-5, with TRBD2 as a possible D gene (5 bases). CDR1 and CDR2 (germline): MNHNS, SASEGT. The CDR3 has 13 amino acids. V lost 6 bases and J 0 bases, leaving 8 bases between the germline ends.

This clonotype was observed a single time. Since a much larger clone is just one base distant, this may be a read error. The chain joins TRBV7-6 to TRBJ2-7, with TRBD2 matching over 10 bases. The CDR3 spans 16 residues. Germline CDR1 is SGHVS and CDR2 is FNYEAQ. The CDR3 region has the DNA TGTGCCGGCAGCTTAGCGGGGGGAACGGGAAGAAACGAGCAGTACTTC. Translation gives CAGSLAGGTGRNEQYF. The variable domain in full, with the rest retrieved from reference TRBV7-6 and TRBJ2-7, is GAGVSQSPRYKVTKRGQDVALRCDPISGHVSLYWYRQALGQGPEFLTYFNYEAQQDKSGLPNDRFSAERPEGSISTLTIQRTEQRDSAMYRCAGSLAGGTGRNEQYFGPGTRLTVT.

The CDR3 coding sequence is TGCGCCAGCAGCCCTCCTGGACAGGTCGGCTACAATGAGCAGTTCTTC. Translated, it gives CASSPPGQVGYNEQFF. The gene calls are TRBV5-1 and TRBJ2-1, with 7 bases aligning to TRBD1. There are 16 residues in the CDR3. Germline V lookup: CDR1 SGHRS, CDR2 YFSETQ. Trimming cost V 4 bases and J 3 bases; bases outside gene matches: 10.

This clonotype was seen a handful of times. The V gene is TRBV2, the J gene TRBJ2-2, with 14 nucleotides matching TRBD2. V was clipped by 6 bases and J by 5 bases; unmatched bases: 11. Germline V gene lookup returns CDR1 SNHLY and CDR2 FYNNEI. The CDR3 length is 18 residues. The CDR3 here is CASRALTSGRAYTGELFF. CDR3 sequence (DNA): TGTGCCAGCAGGGCTTTGACTAGCGGGAGGGCCTATACCGGGGAGCTGTTTTTT.

In this sample, this clonotype is medium-sized. The CDR3 region has the DNA TGTGCCAGCAGTTTTGGGTCAGGGGTGTTTATTGGCAATGAGCAGTTCTTC. It encodes CASSFGSGVFIGNEQFF. V and J are TRBV12-3 or TRBV12-4 and TRBJ2-1; TRBD1 might be the D (6 bases). The ends were cut back, 3 bases at V and 6 bases at J, with 21 bases in the middle. The CDR3 sequence is 17 residues long.

By share, this clonotype counts as medium-sized. The rearrangement joins TRBV19 to TRBJ2-1; maybe TRBD2 (5 bases). The CDR3 totals 14 residues. Germline V gene data show CDR1 as LNHDA and CDR2 as SQIVND (reference sequence). V shed 3 bases and J shed 3 bases, with 9 bases lying between them. The CDR3 sequence: CASSMAGNYNEQFF. CDR3 coding DNA: TGTGCCAGTAGTATGGCCGGGAACTACAATGAGCAGTTCTTC.

A remark on this clonotype: This clone may be a read error of a much larger clone one base away. The CDR3 coding sequence is TGTGCCAGCGGCCGGGACGTAAGTAACTATGGCTACACCTTC. Protein: CASGRDVSNYGYTF. The chain is built from TRBV7-9 and TRBJ1-2, with a weak D call TRBD1 (5 bases). Trimming shortened V by 8 bases and J by 1 base, and 14 bases separated the two germline ends. The CDR3 extends over 14 amino acids. Germline lookup yields CDR1 SEHNR and CDR2 FQNEAQ (reference sequence).

This clonotype was detected a few times. Germline and junction disagree at one end, which may indicate a read error. The rearrangement links TRBV7-2 to TRBJ2-3, with 10 positions matching TRBD2. The V gene's germline CDR1 is SGHTA and CDR2 FQGNSA. This CDR3 has 16 residues. The CDR3 spells CASSPRGLADTYTQYF. CDR3 bases: TGTGCCAGCAGCCCCAGAGGACTAGCGGACACATATACGCAGTATTTT. Based on the CDR3 plus reference TRBV7-2 and TRBJ2-3, the full variable domain is GAGVSQSPSNKVTEKGKDVELRCDPISGHTALYWYRQSLGQGLEFLIYFQGNSAPDKSGLPSDRFSAERTGGSVSTLTIQRTQQEDSAVYLCASSPRGLADTYTQYFGPGTRLTVL.

This clonotype counts as medium-sized. The chain couples TRBV10-3 to TRBJ2-2, with D maybe TRBD1 (6 bases). The CDR3 is made up of 15 amino acids. The germline V gene has CDR1 ENHRY and CDR2 SYGVKD. Deletions cut 3 bases from V and 7 bases from J, with 15 bases between. This CDR3 is CAISDQHRVYGELFF. In DNA form, the CDR3 reads TGTGCCATCAGTGACCAACACAGGGTTTACGGGGAGCTGTTTTTT.

The sample holds a few counts of this clonotype. V and J are TRBV5-8 and TRBJ2-5, with 8 positions matching TRBD2. CDR1 and CDR2 (germline): SGHTS, YDEGEE. The CDR3 is 15 amino acids. V lost 0 bases and J lost 4; bases outside the gene matches: 5. CDR3 in DNA: TGTGCCAGCAGCTTGGGAGCGGGAGTTGGAGAGACCCAGTACTTC. As protein: CASSLGAGVGETQYF.

CDR3 in amino acids: CAWSVGSRETQYF. CDR3 in DNA: TGTGCCTGGAGTGTGGGGTCCCGAGAGACCCAGTACTTC. The V and J genes are TRBV30 and TRBJ2-5, with unresolved D. V was pared by 0 bases and J by 4 bases, with 9 bases between. The CDR3 extends over 13 amino acids. Germline CDR1 reads GTSNPN; CDR2 reads SVGIG (reference sequence).

This clonotype rates as large. The J gene is TRBJ2-7, the V gene TRBV20-1; no firm D call. Germline CDR1 DFQATT, CDR2 SNEGSKA (reference sequence). Trimming shortened V by 0 bases and J by 3 bases, and 12 bases separated the two germline ends. The CDR3 is made up of 14 amino acids. CDR3 region: CSARDPGPNYEQYF. CDR3 bases: TGCAGTGCTAGAGATCCAGGCCCCAACTACGAGCAGTACTTC.

This clonotype is categorized as medium-sized. The chain couples TRBV2 to TRBJ2-1; 7 bases line up with TRBD2. Trimming at V came to 2 bases and at J to 5 bases, leaving 6 bases not matched to a gene. Per germline, CDR1 SNHLY and CDR2 FYNNEI. The CDR3 length is 15 residues. DNA of the CDR3: TGTGCCAGCAGTGAAATGGCTAGCGGTAACAATGAGCAGTTCTTC. It yields the protein CASSEMASGNNEQFF. Full variable domain (outside the CDR3, taken from reference TRBV2 and TRBJ2-1): EPEVTQTPSHQVTQMGQEVILRCVPISNHLYFYWYRQILGQKVEFLVSFYNNEISEKSEIFDDQFSVERPDGSNFTLKIRSTKLEDSAMYFCASSEMASGNNEQFFGPGTRLTVL.

By proportion, this clonotype is medium-sized. The rearrangement uses TRBV20-1 and TRBJ1-4; 8 bases map to TRBD1. This CDR3 region has 16 residues. The V gene end was trimmed by 0 bases and the J gene end by 7 bases; junction bases not matched to a gene: 10. Germline assignment: CDR1 DFQATT and CDR2 SNEGSKA (reference sequence). CDR3: CSARDPGGGGGEKLFF. The CDR3 nucleotides are TGCAGTGCTAGAGATCCAGGGGGCGGGGGGGGTGAAAAACTGTTTTTT.

This clonotype was observed a few times. This rearrangement joins TRBV4-1 to TRBJ2-5, with 11 nucleotides matching TRBD2. Germline V gene lookup returns CDR1 MGHRA and CDR2 YSYEKL. The CDR3 has 17 residues. J gave up 2 bases and V 1 base, and 6 bases lay outside the gene matches. In DNA form, the CDR3 reads TGCGCCAGCAGCCAAGGAAGTCTAGCGGGAGGTCAAGAGACCCAGTACTTC. Its protein is CASSQGSLAGGQETQYF.

The chain carries TRBV5-6 and TRBJ1-3, with D possibly matching TRBD1 (5 bases). V lost 0 bases to trimming and J lost 3 bases, with 7 bases between them. The germline gives CDR1 SGHDT, CDR2 YYEEEE. This CDR3 contains 14 residues. The CDR3 DNA sequence: TGTGCCAGCAGCTTGGGCAGGGTTGGAAACACCATATATTTT. Encoded protein: CASSLGRVGNTIYF.